Shown below are 10 T cell receptor beta chains from a single sample sequenced in a study of T cells in Graves' hyperthyroidism and ophthalmopathy. What was amplified from RNA transcripts were TCR beta CDR3 regions. Researchers ran a first-round RT-PCR on the TCR CDR3 using the HTBI primer set. MiXCR, run by TCRdb on the multiplex PCR reads, gives a single entry per CDR3 protein. The data show about 400,000 distinct CDR3 sequences, over 13% seen once. The specimen was blood. The receptors here all came from a man between 45 and 60 years old with Graves' ophthalmopathy.

The sample holds many counts of this clonotype. The J gene is TRBJ2-7, the V gene TRBV5-1; D may correspond to TRBD1 or TRBD2 (5 bases each). Between the trimmed V and J ends, which lost 5 bases and 0 bases, there was a span of 12 bases. The CDR3 loop spans 14 amino acids. Germline V gene sequence: CDR1 SGHRS, CDR2 YFSETQ. The DNA for the CDR3 is TGCGCCAGCAGTCCCGGGACGGACTCCTACGAGCAGTACTTC. Protein: CASSPGTDSYEQYF.

The chain has TRBV7-9 and TRBJ2-3; 8 bases align to TRBD1. The CDR3 is 15 amino acids. Per the germline V gene, CDR1 is SEHNR and CDR2 is FQNEAQ (reference sequence). V lost 4 bases and J lost 2; bases outside the gene matches: 5. The CDR3 sequence: CASSYRQGPTDTQYF. Here the CDR3 DNA reads TGTGCCAGCAGCTATAGACAGGGGCCCACAGATACGCAGTATTTT.

This clonotype has at least ten counts. CDR3 loop: CASSLFGRYEQYF. CDR3 nucleotide sequence: TGTGCCAGCAGTTTATTCGGTCGCTACGAGCAGTACTTC. This chain uses TRBV28 with TRBJ2-7; D remains unclear. There are 13 residues in the CDR3. CDR1 MDHEN and CDR2 SYDVKM come from the germline V gene. The ends were cut back, 1 base at V and 3 bases at J, with 7 bases in the middle.

This clonotype has a count of ten or more. The gene calls are TRBV5-1 and TRBJ2-7; 7 bases align to TRBD2. V was pared by 4 bases and J by 5 bases, with 3 bases of the junction left unmatched. The CDR3 extends over 12 amino acids. Germline assignment: CDR1 SGHRS and CDR2 YFSETQ. The CDR3 sequence: CASSDAGDEQYF. The CDR3 DNA sequence: TGCGCCAGCAGCGATGCGGGGGACGAGCAGTACTTC.

This clonotype was counted ten times or more. This rearrangement joins TRBV11-3 to TRBJ2-5; D is uncertain. CDR1 and CDR2 (germline): SGHNT, YENEEA. V lost 5 bases, J lost 5 bases, and 12 bases lay in between. The CDR3 runs to 13 residues. The CDR3 region is CASSVTTKETQYF. CDR3 nucleotides: TGTGCCAGCAGCGTAACAACCAAGGAGACCCAGTACTTC.

As to this clonotype: This clone may be a read error of a much larger clone one base away. The chain carries TRBV12-5 and TRBJ2-5; D is undetermined. The germline gives CDR1 LGHNT, CDR2 FRNRAP. CDR3 length: 14 amino acids. V shed 0 bases and J shed 3 bases, with 8 bases lying between them. DNA of the CDR3: TGTGCTAGTGGTTTGGTACGAGCCGAAGAGACCCAGTACTTC. This codes for CASGLVRAEETQYF.

The sample holds a few counts of this clonotype. V is TRBV30 and J is TRBJ2-1; maybe TRBD2 (5 bases). The CDR3 runs 14 residues. The V end was cut by 4 bases, the J end by 0 bases, with 10 bases between. Germline CDR1 and CDR2: GTSNPN and SVGIG (reference sequence). CDR3: CAWTRGSSYNEQFF. Written as DNA, the CDR3 is TGTGCCTGGACCCGAGGGAGCTCCTACAATGAGCAGTTCTTC. Drawing the rest from reference TRBV30 and TRBJ2-1, the complete variable domain is SQTIHQWPATLVQPVGSPLSLECTVEGTSNPNLYWYRQAAGRGLQLLFYSVGIGQISSEVPQNLSASRPQDRQFILSSKKLLLSDSGFYLCAWTRGSSYNEQFFGPGTRLTVL.

The sample holds many counts of this clonotype. The DNA for the CDR3 is TGCGCCAGCAGCTCACTTGGTAGGGGAGGTAAAACGGGTGAGCAGTTCTTC. The encoded protein is CASSSLGRGGKTGEQFF. The chain employs TRBV5-1 and TRBJ2-1, with TRBD2 as a possible D gene (6 bases). The CDR3 is made up of 17 amino acids. The germline V and J ends were trimmed by 3 bases and 9 bases, with 25 bases remaining between them. CDR1 is SGHRS, CDR2 YFSETQ, per germline.

This chain joins TRBV10-2 and TRBJ2-3; TRBD2 aligns across 7 bases. Trimming removed 10 bases from V and 1 base from J; junction bases left unmatched: 8. Germline V CDR1 and CDR2: WSHSY, SAAADI. The CDR3 consists of 14 residues. CDR3 sequence (DNA): TGCGCCACCCAACTAGCGCCCCGCACAGATACGCAGTATTTT. Translating it yields CATQLAPRTDTQYF.

This clonotype was found many times. The CDR3 DNA is TGTGCCAGCAGCTTAGTAGGGGGCGAAACTGAAGCTTTCTTT. Residues: CASSLVGGETEAFF. The chain has TRBV11-3 and TRBJ1-1; 7 bases are a match to TRBD1. This CDR3 is built from 14 residues. Germline assignment: CDR1 SGHNT and CDR2 YENEEA. The junction had 4 bases not matched to a gene; V was cut back by 1 base and J by 5 bases.